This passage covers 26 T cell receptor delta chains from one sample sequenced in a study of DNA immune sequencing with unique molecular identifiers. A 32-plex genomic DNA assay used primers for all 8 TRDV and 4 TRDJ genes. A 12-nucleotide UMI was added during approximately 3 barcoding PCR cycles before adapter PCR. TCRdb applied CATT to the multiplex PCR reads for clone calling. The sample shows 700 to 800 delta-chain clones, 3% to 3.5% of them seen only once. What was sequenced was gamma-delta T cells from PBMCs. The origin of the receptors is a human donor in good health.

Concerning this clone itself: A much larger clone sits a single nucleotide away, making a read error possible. The chain's CDR3 is CACYPMGDTDKLIF. CDR3 nucleotide sequence: TGTGCCTGTTATCCAATGGGGGACACCGATAAACTCATCTTT. The V call is TRDV2, the J call TRDJ2; maybe TRDD3 (6 bases). The J call is doubtful: the DNA matches TRDJ1 better. Germline-derived CDR1 and CDR2 are GEAIGNYY and EKD. This CDR3 comprises 14 residues.

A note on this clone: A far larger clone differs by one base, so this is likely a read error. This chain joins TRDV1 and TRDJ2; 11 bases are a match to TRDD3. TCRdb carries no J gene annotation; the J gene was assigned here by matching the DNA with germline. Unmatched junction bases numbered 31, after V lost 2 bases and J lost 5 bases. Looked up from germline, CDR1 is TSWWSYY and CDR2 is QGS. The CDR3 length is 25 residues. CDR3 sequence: CALGERDRSVLHGEWGIRGTAQLFF. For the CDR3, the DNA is TGTGCTCTTGGGGAAAGAGATAGAAGCGTCCTACACGGGGAATGGGGGATACGCGGTACAGCACAACTCTTCTTT.

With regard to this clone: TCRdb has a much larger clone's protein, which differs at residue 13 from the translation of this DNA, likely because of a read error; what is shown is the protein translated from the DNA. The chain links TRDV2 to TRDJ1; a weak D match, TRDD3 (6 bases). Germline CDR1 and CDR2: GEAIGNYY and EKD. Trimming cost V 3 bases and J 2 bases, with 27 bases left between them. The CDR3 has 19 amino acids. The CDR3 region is CACDPVRPGWGGITDKLIF. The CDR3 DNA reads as TGTGCCTGTGACCCCGTCCGACCAGGCTGGGGAGGGATAACCGATAAACTCATCTTT.

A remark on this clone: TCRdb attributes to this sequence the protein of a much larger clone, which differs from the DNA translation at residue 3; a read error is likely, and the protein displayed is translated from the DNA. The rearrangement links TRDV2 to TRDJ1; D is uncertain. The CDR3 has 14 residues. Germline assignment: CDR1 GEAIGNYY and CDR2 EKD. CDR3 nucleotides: TGTGCCTATGACCCCATTGGGTACACCGATAAACTCATCTTT. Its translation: CAYDPIGYTDKLIF.

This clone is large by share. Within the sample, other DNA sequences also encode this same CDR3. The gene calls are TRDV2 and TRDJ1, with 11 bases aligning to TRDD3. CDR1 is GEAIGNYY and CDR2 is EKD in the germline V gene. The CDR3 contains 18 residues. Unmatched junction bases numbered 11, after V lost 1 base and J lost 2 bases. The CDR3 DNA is TGTGCCTGTGACACGATTACTGGGGGATATTTAGAAACCGATAAACTCATCTTT. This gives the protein CACDTITGGYLETDKLIF.

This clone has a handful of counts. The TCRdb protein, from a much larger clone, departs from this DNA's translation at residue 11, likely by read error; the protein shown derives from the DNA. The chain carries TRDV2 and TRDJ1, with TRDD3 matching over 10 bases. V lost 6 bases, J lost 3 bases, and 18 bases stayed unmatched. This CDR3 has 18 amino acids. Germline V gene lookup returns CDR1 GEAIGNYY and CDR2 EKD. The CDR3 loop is CACTEVRLGDAAPDKLIF. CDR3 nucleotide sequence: TGTGCCTGTACCGAGGTGAGACTGGGGGATGCAGCTCCCGATAAACTCATCTTT.

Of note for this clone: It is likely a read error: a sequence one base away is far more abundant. This CDR3 reads CACVHIPRRENTDKLIF. The CDR3 region has the DNA TGTGCCTGTGTCCACATCCCCCGCCGAGAGAACACCGATAAACTCATCTTT. The chain carries TRDV2 and TRDJ1; D remains unclear. V was cut by 5 bases and J by 0 bases, with 21 bases left in between. CDR1 and CDR2 (germline): GEAIGNYY, EKD. There are 17 residues in the CDR3.

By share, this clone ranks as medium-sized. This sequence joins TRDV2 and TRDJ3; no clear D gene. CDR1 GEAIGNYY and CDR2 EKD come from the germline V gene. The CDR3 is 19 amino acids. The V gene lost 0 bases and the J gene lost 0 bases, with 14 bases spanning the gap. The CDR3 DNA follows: TGTGCCTGTGACACCGTACGGGACCTGAGCTCCTGGGACACCCGACAGATGTTTTTC. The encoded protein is CACDTVRDLSSWDTRQMFF.

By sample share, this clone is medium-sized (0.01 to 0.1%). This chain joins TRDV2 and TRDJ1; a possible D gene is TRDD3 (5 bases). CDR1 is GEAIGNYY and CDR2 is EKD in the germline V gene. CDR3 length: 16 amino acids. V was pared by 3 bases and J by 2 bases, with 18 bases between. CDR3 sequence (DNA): TGTGCCTGTGACCCGATCGGGGGCGTACGGACCGATAAACTCATCTTT. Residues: CACDPIGGVRTDKLIF.

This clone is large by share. This CDR3 is CACDTVGDNSNSHKLIF. DNA of the CDR3: TGTGCCTGTGACACCGTAGGGGATAATTCTAACTCGCATAAACTCATCTTT. V and J are TRDV2 and TRDJ1; 7 nucleotides match TRDD3. CDR3 length equals 17 residues. Germline-derived CDR1 and CDR2 are GEAIGNYY and EKD. Trimming at V came to 0 bases and at J to 6 bases, leaving 15 bases not matched to a gene.

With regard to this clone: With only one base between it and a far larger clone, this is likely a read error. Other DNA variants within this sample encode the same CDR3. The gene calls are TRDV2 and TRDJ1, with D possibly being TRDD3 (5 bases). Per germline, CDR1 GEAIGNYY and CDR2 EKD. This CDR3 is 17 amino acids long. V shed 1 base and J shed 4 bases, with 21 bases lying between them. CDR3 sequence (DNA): TGTGCCTGTGACACTCTGGGTGATGGGGACGGTAGCGATAAACTCATCTTT. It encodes CACDTLGDGDGSDKLIF.

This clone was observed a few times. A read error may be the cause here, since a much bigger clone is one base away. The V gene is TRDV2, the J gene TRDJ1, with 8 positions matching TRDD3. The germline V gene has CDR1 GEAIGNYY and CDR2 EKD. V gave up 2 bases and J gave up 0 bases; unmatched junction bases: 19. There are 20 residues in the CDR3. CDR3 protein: CACDILWDTRVDTNTDKLIF. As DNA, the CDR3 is TGTGCCTGTGACATACTGTGGGATACGCGAGTGGATACAAACACCGATAAACTCATCTTT.

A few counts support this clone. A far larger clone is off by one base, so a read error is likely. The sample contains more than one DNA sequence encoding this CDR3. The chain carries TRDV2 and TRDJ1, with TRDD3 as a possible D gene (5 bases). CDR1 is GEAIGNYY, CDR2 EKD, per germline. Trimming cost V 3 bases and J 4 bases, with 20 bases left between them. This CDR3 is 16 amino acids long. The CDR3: CACDGMGDTKVDKLIF. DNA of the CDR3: TGTGCCTGTGACGGAATGGGAGATACTAAGGTCGATAAACTCATCTTT.

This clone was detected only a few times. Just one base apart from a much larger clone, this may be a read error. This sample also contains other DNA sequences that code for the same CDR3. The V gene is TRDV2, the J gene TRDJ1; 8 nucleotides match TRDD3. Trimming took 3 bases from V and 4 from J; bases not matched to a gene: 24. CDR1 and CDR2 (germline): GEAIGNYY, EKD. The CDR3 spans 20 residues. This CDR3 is CACDGVGARVNIWGNDKLIF. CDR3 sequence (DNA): TGTGCCTGTGACGGGGTTGGAGCCCGTGTGAATATCTGGGGGAACGATAAACTCATCTTT.

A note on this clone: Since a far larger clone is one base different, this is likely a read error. The CDR3 spells CACVTLGKLYTDKLIF. Written as DNA, the CDR3 is TGTGCCTGTGTCACCCTGGGGAAACTGTACACCGATAAACTCATCTTT. The gene calls are TRDV2 and TRDJ1; tentative D call: TRDD3 (6 bases). Per germline, CDR1 GEAIGNYY and CDR2 EKD. The CDR3 runs 16 residues.

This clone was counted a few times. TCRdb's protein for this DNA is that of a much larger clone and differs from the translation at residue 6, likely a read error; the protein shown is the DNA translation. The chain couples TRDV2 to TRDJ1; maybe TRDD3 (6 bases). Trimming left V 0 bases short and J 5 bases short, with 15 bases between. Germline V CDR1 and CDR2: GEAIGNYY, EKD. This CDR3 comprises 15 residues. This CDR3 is CACDTGGGTRDKLIF. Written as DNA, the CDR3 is TGTGCCTGTGACACCGGCGGGGGGACTCGGGATAAACTCATCTTT.

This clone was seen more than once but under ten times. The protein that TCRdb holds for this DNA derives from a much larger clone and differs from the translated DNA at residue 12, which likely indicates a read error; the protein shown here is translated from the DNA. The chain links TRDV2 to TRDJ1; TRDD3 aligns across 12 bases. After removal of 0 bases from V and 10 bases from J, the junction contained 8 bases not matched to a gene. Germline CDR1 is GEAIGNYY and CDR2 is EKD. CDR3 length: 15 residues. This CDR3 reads CACDTLTGGYKGLIF. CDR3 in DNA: TGTGCCTGTGACACCCTTACTGGGGGATACAAGGGACTCATCTTT.

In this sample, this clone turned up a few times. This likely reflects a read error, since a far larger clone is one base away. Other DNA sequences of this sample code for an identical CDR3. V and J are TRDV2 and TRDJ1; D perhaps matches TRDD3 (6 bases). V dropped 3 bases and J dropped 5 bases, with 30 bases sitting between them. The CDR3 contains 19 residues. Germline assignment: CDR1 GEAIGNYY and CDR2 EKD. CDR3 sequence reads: CACDPVRPGWGGLTDKLIF. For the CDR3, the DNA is TGTGCCTGTGACCCCGTCCGACCAGGCTGGGGAGGGCTAACTGATAAACTCATCTTT.

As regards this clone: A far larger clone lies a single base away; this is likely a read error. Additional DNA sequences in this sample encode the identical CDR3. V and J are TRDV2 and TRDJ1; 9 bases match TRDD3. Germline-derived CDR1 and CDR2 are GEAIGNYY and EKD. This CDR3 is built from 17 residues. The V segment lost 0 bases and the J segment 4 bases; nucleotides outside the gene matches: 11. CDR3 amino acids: CACDTLGDGDGSDKLIF. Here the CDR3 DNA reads TGTGCCTGTGACACCCTGGGGGATGGGGACGGTAGCGATAAACTCATCTTT.

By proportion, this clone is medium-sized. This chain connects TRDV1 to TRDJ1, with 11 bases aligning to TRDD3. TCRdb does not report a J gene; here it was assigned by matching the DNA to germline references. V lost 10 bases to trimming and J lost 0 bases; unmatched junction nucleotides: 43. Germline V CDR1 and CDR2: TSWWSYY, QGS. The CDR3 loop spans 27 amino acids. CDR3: CAPNTFRSVLGDKWVKNRGLYTDKLIF. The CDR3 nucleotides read TGTGCTCCCAACACCTTTCGGTCCGTACTGGGGGATAAGTGGGTGAAAAACCGGGGTTTGTACACCGATAAACTCATCTTT.

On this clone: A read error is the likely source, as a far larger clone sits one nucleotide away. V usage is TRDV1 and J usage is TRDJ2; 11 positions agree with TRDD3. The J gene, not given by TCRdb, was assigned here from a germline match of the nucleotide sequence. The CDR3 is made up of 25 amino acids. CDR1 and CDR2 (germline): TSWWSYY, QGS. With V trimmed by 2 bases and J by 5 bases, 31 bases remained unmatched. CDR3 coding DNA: TGTGCTCTTGGGGAAAGAGAAAAAAGCGTCCTACACGGGGAATGGGGGATACGCGGTACAGCACAACTCTTCTTT. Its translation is CALGEREKSVLHGEWGIRGTAQLFF.

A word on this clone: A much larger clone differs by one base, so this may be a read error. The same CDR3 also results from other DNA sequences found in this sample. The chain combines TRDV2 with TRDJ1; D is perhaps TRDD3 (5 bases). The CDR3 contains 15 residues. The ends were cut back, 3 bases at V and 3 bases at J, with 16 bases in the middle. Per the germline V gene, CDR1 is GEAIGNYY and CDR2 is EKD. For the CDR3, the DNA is TGTGCCTGTGACCCTCTGGGAGATATGGCCGATAAACTCATCTTT. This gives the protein CACDPLGDMADKLIF.

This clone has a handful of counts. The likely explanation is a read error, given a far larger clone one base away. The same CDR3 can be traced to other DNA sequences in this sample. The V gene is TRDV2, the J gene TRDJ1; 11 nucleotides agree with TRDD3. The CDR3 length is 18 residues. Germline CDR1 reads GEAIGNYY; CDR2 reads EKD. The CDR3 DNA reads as TGTGCCTGTGACACGATTACTGGGGGATATTTAGAAACCGATAAACTTATCTTT. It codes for CACDTITGGYLETDKLIF.

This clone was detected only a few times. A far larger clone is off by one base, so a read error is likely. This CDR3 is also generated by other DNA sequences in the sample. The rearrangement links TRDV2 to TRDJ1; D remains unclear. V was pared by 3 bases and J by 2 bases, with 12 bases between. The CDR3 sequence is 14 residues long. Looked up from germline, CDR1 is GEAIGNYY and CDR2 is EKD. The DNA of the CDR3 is TGTGCCTGTGACCCCATTGGGTATACCGATAAACTCATCTTT. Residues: CACDPIGYTDKLIF.

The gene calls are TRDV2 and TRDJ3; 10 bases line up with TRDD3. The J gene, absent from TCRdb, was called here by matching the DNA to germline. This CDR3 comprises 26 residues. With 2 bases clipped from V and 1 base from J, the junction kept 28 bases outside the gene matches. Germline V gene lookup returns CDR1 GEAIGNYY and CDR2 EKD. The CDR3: CACDKVKSPSTGGSSGGSWDTRQMFF. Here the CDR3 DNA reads TGTGCCTGTGACAAGGTTAAGTCCCCAAGTACTGGGGGATCCTCAGGTGGTTCCTGGGACACCCGACAGATGTTTTTC.

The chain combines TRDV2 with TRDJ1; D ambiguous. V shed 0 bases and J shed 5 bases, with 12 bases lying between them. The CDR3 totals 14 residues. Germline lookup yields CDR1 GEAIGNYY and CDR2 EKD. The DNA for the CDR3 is TGTGCCTGTGACACCGTGGTACTGCGGGATAAACTCATCTTT. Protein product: CACDTVVLRDKLIF.